This T cell receptor beta chain was recorded in a study of blood T cell repertoires in COVID-19. Overall study context: PBMCs, B-cell-depleted T cells, or T cells were the source of the cDNA or gDNA that made up the material.

The V and J ends lost 3 bases and 7 bases respectively, with 13 bases between them. Per germline, CDR1 GTSNPN and CDR2 SVGIG (reference sequence). The CDR3 consists of 13 residues. Some clones are missing from TCRdb's copy, which holds only in-frame ones; the method was immunoSEQ multiplex PCR. The table lists under 300,000 clones, approximately 84% of them singletons. The chain links TRBV30 to TRBJ1-5, with D perhaps TRBD1 (6 bases). The sample consisted of PBMCs or T cells enriched from blood (not recorded which). The source of this sequence is a man between 18 and 35 years old who had recovered from COVID-19. The CDR3 here is CAWSDRISQPQHF. CDR3 in DNA: TGTGCCTGGAGCGACAGGATCAGCCAGCCCCAGCATTTT.